The 8 T cell receptor beta chains in this list originate from one sample, sequenced in a study of cytomegalovirus exposure and HLA in healthy donors. It was with 60 Vbeta and 13 Jbeta primers that the PCR ran. Sequencing used immunoSEQ multiplex PCR; TCRdb keeps in-frame clones, though not all of them. The table shows roughly 200,000 clones, with roughly four fifths occurring only once. The sequencing input was PBMCs. The receptors shown here come from a woman between 40 and 50 years old in good health and CMV-seronegative.

This clone was observed a handful of times. The chain employs TRBV6-1 and TRBJ1-5, with D unclear. The CDR3 spans 12 residues. Trimming removed 3 bases from V and 4 bases from J, with 4 bases in between. Germline V CDR1 and CDR2: MNHNS, SASEGT. CDR3 protein: CASSDLNQPQHF. DNA of the CDR3: TGTGCCAGCAGTGACCTAAATCAGCCCCAGCATTTT.

The genes are TRBV6-4 and TRBJ1-1; D is unclear. The CDR3 sequence is 15 residues long. V was cut by 6 bases and J by 3 bases, with 17 bases left in between. Germline CDR1 reads MRHNA; CDR2 reads SNTAGT. The CDR3 DNA is TGTGCCAGCAGCCCCGACCCTACCGGGGACACTGAAGCTTTCTTT. Translating gives CASSPDPTGDTEAFF.

V usage is TRBV2 and J usage is TRBJ2-1; 8 bases map to TRBD1. Per the germline V gene, CDR1 is SNHLY and CDR2 is FYNNEI. CDR3 size: 15 residues. V trimming: 8 bases; J trimming: 3 bases; junction bases outside the gene matches: 9. The CDR3 region has the DNA TGTGCCAGCGTTGACAGGGGCCGCCTCTACAATGAGCAGTTCTTC. As protein: CASVDRGRLYNEQFF.

This clone turned up a few times. The genes are TRBV28 and TRBJ1-2; D unclear. Germline V gene data show CDR1 as MDHEN and CDR2 as SYDVKM. V was cut by 6 bases and J by 3 bases, with 11 bases left in between. The CDR3 sequence is 13 residues long. The CDR3 DNA reads TGTGCCAGCAGCCCCGTGGCCTACTATGGCTACACCTTC. Translation: CASSPVAYYGYTF.

The genes are TRBV7-3 and TRBJ2-7; 7 bases are shared with TRBD1. Unmatched junction bases numbered 6, after V lost 2 bases and J lost 5 bases. CDR3 length: 14 amino acids. Germline V lookup: CDR1 SGHTA, CDR2 FQGTGA. In DNA, the CDR3 is TGTGCCAGCAGCTTAGACAGGGCCTCTGACGAGCAGTACTTC. It codes for CASSLDRASDEQYF.

V is TRBV5-6 and J is TRBJ1-3, with D unclear. Deletions cut 2 bases from V and 3 bases from J, with 12 bases between. This CDR3 is built from 15 residues. The V gene's germline CDR1 is SGHDT and CDR2 YYEEEE. CDR3 amino acids: CASSFIQNRGNTIYF. CDR3 sequence (DNA): TGTGCCAGCAGCTTCATCCAGAATCGTGGAAACACCATATATTTT.

Concerning this clone itself: Different DNA sequences within this sample yield the same CDR3. V is TRBV18 and J is TRBJ2-7, with a possible D match to TRBD2 (6 bases). Trimming took off 6 bases at V and 1 base at J, with 13 bases between the two ends. Germline V CDR1 and CDR2: KGHSH, LQKENI. The CDR3 totals 14 residues. DNA of the CDR3: TGTGCCAGCTCCACCGGGGGTTCTTCCTACGAGCAGTACTTC. It yields the protein CASSTGGSSYEQYF.

The V and J genes are TRBV4-3 and TRBJ1-1; D is undetermined. Germline lookup yields CDR1 LGHNA and CDR2 YSLEER. The CDR3 totals 15 residues. V lost 0 bases and J lost 5, with 13 bases in between. The chain's CDR3 is CASSQDPGPGTEAFF. The CDR3 coding sequence is TGCGCCAGCAGCCAAGACCCGGGCCCGGGAACTGAAGCTTTCTTT.